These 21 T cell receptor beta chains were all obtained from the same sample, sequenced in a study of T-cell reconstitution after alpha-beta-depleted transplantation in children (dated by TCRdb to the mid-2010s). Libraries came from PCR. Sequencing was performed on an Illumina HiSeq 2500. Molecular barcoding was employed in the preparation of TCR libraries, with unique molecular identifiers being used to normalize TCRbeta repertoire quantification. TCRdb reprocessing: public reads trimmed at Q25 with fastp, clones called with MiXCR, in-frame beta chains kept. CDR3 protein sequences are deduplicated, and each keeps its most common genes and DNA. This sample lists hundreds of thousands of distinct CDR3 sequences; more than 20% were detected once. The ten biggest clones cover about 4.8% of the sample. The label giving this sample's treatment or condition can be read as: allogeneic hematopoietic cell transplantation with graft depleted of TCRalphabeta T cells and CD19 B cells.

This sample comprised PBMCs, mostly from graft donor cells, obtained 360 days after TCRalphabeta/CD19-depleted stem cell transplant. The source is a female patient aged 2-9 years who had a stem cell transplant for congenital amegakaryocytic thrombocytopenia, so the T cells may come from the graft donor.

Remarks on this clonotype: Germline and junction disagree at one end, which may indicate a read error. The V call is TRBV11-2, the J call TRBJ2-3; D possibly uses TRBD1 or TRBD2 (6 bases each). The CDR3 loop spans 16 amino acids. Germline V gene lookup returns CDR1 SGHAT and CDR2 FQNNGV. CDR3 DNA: TGTGCCAGCAGCGCATTCCGGGGGACACCGTTCGGAACGCAGTGTTTT. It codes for CASSAFRGTPFGTQCF.

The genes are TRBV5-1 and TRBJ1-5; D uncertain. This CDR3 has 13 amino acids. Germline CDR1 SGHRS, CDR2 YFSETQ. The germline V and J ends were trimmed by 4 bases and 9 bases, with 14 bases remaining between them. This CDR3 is CASSLVQDGPQHF. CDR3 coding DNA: TGCGCCAGCAGCCTAGTCCAGGATGGGCCCCAGCATTTT. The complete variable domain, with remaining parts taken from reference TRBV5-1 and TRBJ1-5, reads KAGVTQTPRYLIKTRGQQVTLSCSPISGHRSVSWYQQTPGQGLQFLFEYFSETQRNKGNFPGRFSGRQFSNSRSEMNVSTLELGDSALYLCASSLVQDGPQHFGDGTRLSIL.

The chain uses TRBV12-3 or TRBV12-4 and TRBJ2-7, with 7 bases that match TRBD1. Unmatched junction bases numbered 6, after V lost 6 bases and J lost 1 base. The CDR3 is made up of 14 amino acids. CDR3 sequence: CASSPTGKSYEQYF. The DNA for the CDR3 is TGTGCCAGCAGCCCGACAGGGAAATCCTACGAGCAGTACTTC.

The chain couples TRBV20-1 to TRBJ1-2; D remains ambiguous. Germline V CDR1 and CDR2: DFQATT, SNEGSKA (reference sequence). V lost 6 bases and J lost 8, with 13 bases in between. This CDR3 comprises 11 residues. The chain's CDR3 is CSALVPGGYTF. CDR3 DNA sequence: TGCAGTGCCCTAGTCCCGGGGGGCTACACCTTC.

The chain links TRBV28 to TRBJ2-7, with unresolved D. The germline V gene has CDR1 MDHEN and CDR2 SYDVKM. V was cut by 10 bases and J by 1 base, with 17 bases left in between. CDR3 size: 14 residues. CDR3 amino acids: CATHSLFISYEQYF. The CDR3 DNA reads TGTGCCACCCACAGCCTCTTCATATCCTACGAGCAGTACTTC.

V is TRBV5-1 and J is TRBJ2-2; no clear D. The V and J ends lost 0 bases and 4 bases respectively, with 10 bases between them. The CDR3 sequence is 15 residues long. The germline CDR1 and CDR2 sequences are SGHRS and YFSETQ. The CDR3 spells CASSLEQRFTGELFF. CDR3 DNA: TGCGCCAGCAGCTTGGAGCAGAGGTTCACCGGGGAGCTGTTTTTT.

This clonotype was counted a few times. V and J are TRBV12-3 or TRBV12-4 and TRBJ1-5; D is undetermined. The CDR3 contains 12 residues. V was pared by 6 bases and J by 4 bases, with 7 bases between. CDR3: CASSHPNQPQHF. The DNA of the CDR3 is TGTGCCAGCAGCCATCCGAATCAGCCCCAGCATTTT.

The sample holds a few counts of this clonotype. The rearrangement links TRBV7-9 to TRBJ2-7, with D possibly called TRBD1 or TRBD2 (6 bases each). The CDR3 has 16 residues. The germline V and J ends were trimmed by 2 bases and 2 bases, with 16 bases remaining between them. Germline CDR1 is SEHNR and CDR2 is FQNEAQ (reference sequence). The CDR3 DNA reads TGTGCCAGCAGCTTATCGTTGGGGGGCGAAGCCTACGAGCAGTACTTC. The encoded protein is CASSLSLGGEAYEQYF. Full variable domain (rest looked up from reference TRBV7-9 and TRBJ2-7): DTGVSQNPRHKITKRGQNVTFRCDPISEHNRLYWYRQTLGQGPEFLTYFQNEAQLEKSRLLSDRFSAERPKGSFSTLEIQRTEQGDSAMYLCASSLSLGGEAYEQYFGPGTRLTVT.

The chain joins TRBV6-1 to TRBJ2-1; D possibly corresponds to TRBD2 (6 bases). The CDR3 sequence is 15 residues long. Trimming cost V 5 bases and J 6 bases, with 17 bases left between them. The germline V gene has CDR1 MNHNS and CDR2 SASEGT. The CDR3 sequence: CASSKPGGGLNEQFF. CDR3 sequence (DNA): TGTGCCAGCAGTAAGCCTGGGGGAGGCCTCAATGAGCAGTTCTTC.

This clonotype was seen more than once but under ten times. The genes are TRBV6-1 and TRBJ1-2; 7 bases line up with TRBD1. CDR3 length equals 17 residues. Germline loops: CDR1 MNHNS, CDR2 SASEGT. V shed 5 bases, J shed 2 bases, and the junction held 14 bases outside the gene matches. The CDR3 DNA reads TGTGCCAGCAGTACCAATGGGGACAGAGTCTGGAACTATGGCTACACCTTC. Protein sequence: CASSTNGDRVWNYGYTF.

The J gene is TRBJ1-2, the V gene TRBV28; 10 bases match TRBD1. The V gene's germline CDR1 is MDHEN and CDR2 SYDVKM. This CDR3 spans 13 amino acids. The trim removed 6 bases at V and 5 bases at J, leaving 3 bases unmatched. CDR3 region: CASRPGQGYGYTF. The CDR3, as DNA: TGTGCCAGCAGGCCGGGACAGGGGTATGGCTACACCTTC.

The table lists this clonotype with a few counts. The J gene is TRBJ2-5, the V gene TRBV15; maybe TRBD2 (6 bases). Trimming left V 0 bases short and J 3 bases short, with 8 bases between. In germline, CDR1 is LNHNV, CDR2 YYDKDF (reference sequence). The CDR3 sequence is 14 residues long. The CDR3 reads CATSRDRREETQYF. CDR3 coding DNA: TGTGCCACCAGCAGAGATAGGAGGGAAGAGACCCAGTACTTC.

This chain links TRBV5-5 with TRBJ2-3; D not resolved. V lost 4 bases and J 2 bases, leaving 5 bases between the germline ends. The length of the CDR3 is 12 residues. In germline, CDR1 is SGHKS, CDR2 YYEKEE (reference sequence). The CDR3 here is CASSLHTDTQYF. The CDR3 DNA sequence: TGTGCCAGCAGCCTCCACACAGATACGCAGTATTTT.

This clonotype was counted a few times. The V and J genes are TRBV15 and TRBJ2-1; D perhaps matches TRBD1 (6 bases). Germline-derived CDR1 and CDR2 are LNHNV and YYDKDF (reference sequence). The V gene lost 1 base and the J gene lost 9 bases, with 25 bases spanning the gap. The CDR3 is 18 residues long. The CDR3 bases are TGTGCCACCAGCAGAGGGGCCTCTAGGCGAGGGGGAATAGCTGAGCAGTTCTTC. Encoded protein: CATSRGASRRGGIAEQFF.

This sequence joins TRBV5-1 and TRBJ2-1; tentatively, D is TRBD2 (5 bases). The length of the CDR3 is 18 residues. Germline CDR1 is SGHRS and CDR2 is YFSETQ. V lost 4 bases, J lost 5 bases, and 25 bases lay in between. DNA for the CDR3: TGCGCCAGCAGCGCCGACCCCCCAGGTGCGGGCGAAGACAATGAGCAGTTCTTC. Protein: CASSADPPGAGEDNEQFF.

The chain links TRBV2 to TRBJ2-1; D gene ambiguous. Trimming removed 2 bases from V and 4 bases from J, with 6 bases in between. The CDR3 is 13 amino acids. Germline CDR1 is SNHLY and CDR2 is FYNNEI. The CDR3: CASSETEYNEQFF. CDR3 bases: TGTGCCAGCAGTGAAACAGAGTACAATGAGCAGTTCTTC.

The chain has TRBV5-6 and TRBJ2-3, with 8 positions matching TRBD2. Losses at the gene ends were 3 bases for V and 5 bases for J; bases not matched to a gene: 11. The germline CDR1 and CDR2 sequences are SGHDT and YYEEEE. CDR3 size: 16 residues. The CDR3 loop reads CASSSPGGRQGDTQYF. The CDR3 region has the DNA TGTGCCAGCAGCTCCCCGGGCGGGAGGCAGGGAGATACGCAGTATTTT.

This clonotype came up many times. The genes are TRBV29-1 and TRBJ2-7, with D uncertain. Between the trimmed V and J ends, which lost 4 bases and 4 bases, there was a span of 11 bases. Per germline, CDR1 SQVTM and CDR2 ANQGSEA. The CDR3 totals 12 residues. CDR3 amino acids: CSVVGFSYEQYF. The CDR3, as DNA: TGCAGCGTTGTGGGGTTCAGTTACGAGCAGTACTTC.

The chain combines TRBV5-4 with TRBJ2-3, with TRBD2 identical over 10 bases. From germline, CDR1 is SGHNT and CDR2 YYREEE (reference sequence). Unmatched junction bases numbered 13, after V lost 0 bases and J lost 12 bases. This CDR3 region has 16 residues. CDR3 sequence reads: CASSLAGLAPGGTQYF. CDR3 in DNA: TGTGCCAGCAGCTTGGCGGGACTAGCGCCGGGCGGTACCCAGTATTTT.

CDR3: CASSDRGRREKLFF. CDR3 sequence (DNA): TGTGCCAGCAGCGACAGGGGGCGGAGGGAAAAACTGTTTTTT. The rearrangement links TRBV6-1 to TRBJ1-4, with 10 bases fitting TRBD1. V was pared by 6 bases and J by 8 bases, with 6 bases of the junction left unmatched. CDR1 is MNHNS, CDR2 SASEGT, per germline. The CDR3 has 14 amino acids.

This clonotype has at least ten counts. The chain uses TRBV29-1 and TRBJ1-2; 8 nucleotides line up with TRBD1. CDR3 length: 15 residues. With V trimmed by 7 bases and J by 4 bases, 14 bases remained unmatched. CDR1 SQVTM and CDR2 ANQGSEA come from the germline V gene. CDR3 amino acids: CSAKSETGEGYGYTF. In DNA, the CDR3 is TGCAGCGCCAAGTCAGAGACAGGGGAGGGCTATGGCTACACCTTC.